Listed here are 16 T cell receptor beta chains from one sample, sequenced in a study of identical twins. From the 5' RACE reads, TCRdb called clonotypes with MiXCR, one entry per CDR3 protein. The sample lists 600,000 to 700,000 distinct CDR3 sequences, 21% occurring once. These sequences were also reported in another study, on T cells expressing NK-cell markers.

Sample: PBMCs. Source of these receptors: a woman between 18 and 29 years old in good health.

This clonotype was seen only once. The CDR3 is CASSPQRSSYNEQFF. CDR3 DNA sequence: TGTGCCAGCAGCCCCCAGAGAAGCTCCTACAATGAGCAGTTCTTC. The gene calls are TRBV7-2 and TRBJ2-1; D is uncertain. CDR1 and CDR2 (germline): SGHTA, FQGNSA. V lost 5 bases and J 0 bases, leaving 11 bases between the germline ends. This CDR3 region has 15 residues.

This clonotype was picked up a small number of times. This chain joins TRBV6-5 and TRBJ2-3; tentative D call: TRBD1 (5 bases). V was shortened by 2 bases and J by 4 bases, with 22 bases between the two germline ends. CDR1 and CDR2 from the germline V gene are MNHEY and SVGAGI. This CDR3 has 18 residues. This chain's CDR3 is CASSYAPRQKGFADTQYF. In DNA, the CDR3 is TGTGCCAGCAGTTACGCGCCGAGACAGAAAGGTTTCGCAGATACGCAGTATTTT.

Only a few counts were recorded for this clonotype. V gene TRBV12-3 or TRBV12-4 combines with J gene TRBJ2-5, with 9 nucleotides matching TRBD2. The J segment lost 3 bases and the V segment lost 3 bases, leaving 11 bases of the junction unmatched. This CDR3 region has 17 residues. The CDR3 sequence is CASSFLAGALPEETQYF. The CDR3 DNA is TGTGCCAGCAGTTTTTTAGCGGGAGCCCTCCCGGAAGAGACCCAGTACTTC.

This CDR3 is CASSFQGAIHTF. CDR3 coding DNA: TGTGCCAGCAGTTTCCAGGGGGCGATCCACACCTTC. This chain links TRBV12-3 or TRBV12-4 with TRBJ1-2; 8 nucleotides align to TRBD1. This CDR3 has 12 amino acids. J lost 12 bases, V lost 3 bases, and 6 bases had no gene match.

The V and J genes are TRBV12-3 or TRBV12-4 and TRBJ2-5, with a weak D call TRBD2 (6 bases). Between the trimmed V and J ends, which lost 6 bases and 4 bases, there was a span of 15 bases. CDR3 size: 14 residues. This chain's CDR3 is CASRSFLEGETQYF. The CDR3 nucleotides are TGTGCCAGCAGATCCTTCCTGGAGGGAGAGACCCAGTACTTC.

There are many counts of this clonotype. This CDR3 is CASSQLAGGPDTQYF. CDR3 DNA: TGTGCCAGCAGCCAACTAGCGGGAGGGCCGGATACGCAGTATTTT. The chain has TRBV3-1 and TRBJ2-3, with 12 bases lining up with TRBD2. Trimming at V came to 2 bases and at J to 6 bases, leaving 3 bases not matched to a gene. Germline lookup yields CDR1 LGHDT and CDR2 YNNKEL (reference sequence). The CDR3 runs to 15 residues.

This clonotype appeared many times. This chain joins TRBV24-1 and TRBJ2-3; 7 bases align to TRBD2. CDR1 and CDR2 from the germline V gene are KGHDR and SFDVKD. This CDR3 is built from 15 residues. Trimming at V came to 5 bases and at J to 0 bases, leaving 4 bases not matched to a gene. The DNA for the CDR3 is TGTGCCACCAGTGCTACTAGCGTAAGCACAGATACGCAGTATTTT. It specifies CATSATSVSTDTQYF.

CDR3: CASSLRGNPVSSYNEQFF. The CDR3 nucleotides are TGCGCCAGCAGCTTGCGAGGGAATCCAGTAAGCTCCTACAATGAGCAGTTCTTC. The V and J genes are TRBV5-1 and TRBJ2-1, with D perhaps matching TRBD2 (5 bases). In germline, CDR1 is SGHRS, CDR2 YFSETQ. Trimming removed 1 base from V and 0 bases from J, with 17 bases in between. The CDR3 spans 18 residues.

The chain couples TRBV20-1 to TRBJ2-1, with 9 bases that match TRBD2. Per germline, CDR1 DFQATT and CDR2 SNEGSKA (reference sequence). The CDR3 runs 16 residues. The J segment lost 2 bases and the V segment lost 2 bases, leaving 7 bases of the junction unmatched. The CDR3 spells CSARKRLAATYNEQFF. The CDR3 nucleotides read TGCAGTGCTAGAAAGCGACTAGCGGCGACCTACAATGAGCAGTTCTTC.

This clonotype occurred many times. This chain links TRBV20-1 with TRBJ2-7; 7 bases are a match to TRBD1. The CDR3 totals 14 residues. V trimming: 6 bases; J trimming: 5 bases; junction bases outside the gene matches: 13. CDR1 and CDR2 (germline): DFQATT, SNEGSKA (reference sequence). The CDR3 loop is CSANDGQAINEQYF. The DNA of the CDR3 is TGCAGTGCGAATGACGGACAGGCCATAAACGAGCAGTACTTC.

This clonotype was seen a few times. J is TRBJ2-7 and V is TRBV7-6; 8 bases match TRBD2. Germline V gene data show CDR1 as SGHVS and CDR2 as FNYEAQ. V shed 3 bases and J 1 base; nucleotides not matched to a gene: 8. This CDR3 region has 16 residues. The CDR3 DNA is TGTGCCAGCAGCTTCACTAGAGCGGGGGTGTCCTACGAGCAGTACTTC. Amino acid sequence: CASSFTRAGVSYEQYF.

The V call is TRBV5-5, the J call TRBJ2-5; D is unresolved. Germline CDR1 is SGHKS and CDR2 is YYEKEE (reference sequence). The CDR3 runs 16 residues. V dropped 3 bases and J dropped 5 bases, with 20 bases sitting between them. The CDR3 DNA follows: TGTGCCAGCAGCTGGATGACGCCTCCAAGAGTGGAGACCCAGTACTTC. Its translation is CASSWMTPPRVETQYF.

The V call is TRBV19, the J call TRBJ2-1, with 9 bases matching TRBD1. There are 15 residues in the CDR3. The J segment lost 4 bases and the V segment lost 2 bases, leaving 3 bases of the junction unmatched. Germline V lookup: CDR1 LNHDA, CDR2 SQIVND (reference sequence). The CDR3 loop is CASSIMGQGYNEQFF. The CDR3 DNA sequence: TGTGCCAGTAGTATAATGGGACAGGGATACAATGAGCAGTTCTTC.

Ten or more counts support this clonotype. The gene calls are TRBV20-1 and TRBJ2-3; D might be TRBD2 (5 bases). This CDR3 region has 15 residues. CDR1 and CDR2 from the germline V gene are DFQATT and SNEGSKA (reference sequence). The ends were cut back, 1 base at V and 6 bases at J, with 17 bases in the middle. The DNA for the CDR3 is TGCAGTGCTAGAGTTAAGCGGCGCCAGCGGGATACGCAGTATTTT. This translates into CSARVKRRQRDTQYF.

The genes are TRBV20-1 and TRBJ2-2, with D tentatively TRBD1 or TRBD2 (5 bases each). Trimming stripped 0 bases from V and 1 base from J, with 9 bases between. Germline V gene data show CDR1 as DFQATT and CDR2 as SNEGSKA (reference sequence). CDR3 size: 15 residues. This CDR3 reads CSARDRGGNTGELFF. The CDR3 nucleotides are TGCAGTGCTAGAGATCGTGGGGGGAACACCGGGGAGCTGTTTTTT.

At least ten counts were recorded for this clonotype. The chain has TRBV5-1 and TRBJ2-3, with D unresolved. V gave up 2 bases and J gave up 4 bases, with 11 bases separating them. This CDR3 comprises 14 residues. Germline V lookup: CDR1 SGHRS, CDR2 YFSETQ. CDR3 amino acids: CASSFRALADTQYF. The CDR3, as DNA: TGCGCCAGCAGCTTCCGGGCCTTGGCAGATACGCAGTATTTT.